Presented here are 2 T cell receptor beta chains from one specimen sequenced in a study of blood T cell repertoires in COVID-19. This table comes from immunoSEQ multiplex PCR, and its TCRdb copy is limited to in-frame clones, with some not included. The sample holds roughly 100,000 clones, 80% to 90% seen once. Material for sequencing was peripheral blood. These receptors originate from an elderly woman with acute or convalescent COVID-19.

The chain is built from TRBV9 and TRBJ2-3; possible D gene TRBD2, 7 bases. The length of the CDR3 is 15 residues. Deletions cut 2 bases from V and 1 base from J, with 11 bases between. The germline V gene encodes CDR1 SGDLS and CDR2 YYNGEE. CDR3 nucleotides: TGTGCCAGCAGCGTCGGGGGGCCCCGCACAGATACGCAGTATTTT. Protein product: CASSVGGPRTDTQYF.

The chain has TRBV5-6 and TRBJ2-5; 9 nucleotides line up with TRBD2. The length of the CDR3 is 15 residues. Germline trimming cut 7 bases from V and 3 bases from J; bases unmatched to any gene: 10. The germline V gene has CDR1 SGHDT and CDR2 YYEEEE. The CDR3 coding sequence is TGTGCCAGCTCCGCGATAGCGGGGGCGGAAGAGACCCAGTACTTC. Encoded protein: CASSAIAGAEETQYF.